A selection of T cell receptor beta chains follows, all from one sample in a study of cytotoxic CD8 clonotypes in ibrutinib-treated CLL. Assay: immunoSEQ multiplex PCR; the TCRdb copy retains only in-frame clones and omits some. This table holds approximately 320,000 clones, 67% found once. This sample comprised PBMCs, obtained after 36 months of ibrutinib treatment. The receptors stem from a human donor with chronic lymphocytic leukemia. Each CDR3 is given with its conserved first and last residue. D genes are given only for firm matches. The size field is filled for only some rows; it gives once, few, many or a size class.

cdr3_nt cdr3_aa d_call clone_size j_call v_call
TGTGCCAGTAGTATAAGCCAAGCCTACAATCAGCCCCAGCATTTT CASSISQAYNQPQHF - few TRBJ1-5 TRBV19
TGCGCCAGCAGCCACCCCGGGCTAGCGCGTTCCTACGAGCAGTACTTC CASSHPGLARSYEQYF - - TRBJ2-7 TRBV4-1
TGTGCCAGCAGCTTGGGGCCGGGACTACCTCCCTACGAGCAGTACTTC CASSLGPGLPPYEQYF TRBD2 once TRBJ2-7 TRBV7-8
TGTGCCAGCAGCTTATCTCATGGATTCTACGAGCAGTACTTC CASSLSHGFYEQYF - few TRBJ2-7 TRBV7-3
TGTGCCAGCTCACCACTCCCGTTCCTAGCGGGCTCCTACAATGAGCAGTTCTTC CASSPLPFLAGSYNEQFF TRBD2 - TRBJ2-1 TRBV18
TGCGCCAGCAGCTTTCAGTCGACCGGGACAGGGTACGAGGGTCAAGAGACCCAGTACTTC CASSFQSTGTGYEGQETQYF TRBD1 - TRBJ2-5 TRBV5-1
TGTGCCAGCAGCTCGGGGACCTACAATGAGCAGTTCTTC CASSSGTYNEQFF - - TRBJ2-1 TRBV7-8
TGCAGCGTTGACGGCTTTACTAGCACAGATACGCAGTATTTT CSVDGFTSTDTQYF - - TRBJ2-3 TRBV29-1
TGTGCCAGCAGCCCGTGGCGGAACACTGAAGCTTTCTTT CASSPWRNTEAFF - few TRBJ1-1 TRBV7-6
TGTGCCAGCAGCGCCATAACCCGGTTTGACAGGCCCTCCTACGAGCAGTACTTC CASSAITRFDRPSYEQYF - few TRBJ2-7 TRBV7-6
TGTGCCAGCAGCCAAGAGGTGAGCGGGAGTGCTTACGAGCAGTACTTC CASSQEVSGSAYEQYF TRBD2 few TRBJ2-7 TRBV4-2
TGTGCCAGCAGCATAGGACACCAGACCTACAATGAGCAGTTCTTC CASSIGHQTYNEQFF - - TRBJ2-1 TRBV7-3
TGTGCCAGCAGCCGACCACCCGCTAGCGGGGAGGATGAGCAGTTCTTC CASSRPPASGEDEQFF TRBD2 - TRBJ2-1 TRBV7-3
TGTGCCAGTAGTCTCGGACTAGTTAGCACAGATACGCAGTATTTT CASSLGLVSTDTQYF TRBD2 - TRBJ2-3 TRBV19
TGCAGCGTTGAAGGGAGACAGGGTCGGAGGGAAAAACTGTTTTTT CSVEGRQGRREKLFF TRBD1 - TRBJ1-4 TRBV29-1
TGTGCCAGCAGCGTAGAAGGGGCAGGGGGCTACACCTTC CASSVEGAGGYTF - - TRBJ1-2 TRBV9
TGCGCCAGCAGCCAAGAGCGGACCTGGCGCACTGAAGCTTTCTTT CASSQERTWRTEAFF - once TRBJ1-1 TRBV4-1
TGTGCCAGCAGTCCTACGAGGACAGGGGTATCTGGTTCATGGGGCTACACCTTC CASSPTRTGVSGSWGYTF TRBD1 - TRBJ1-2 TRBV27
TGCAGCGTTGTGGGATACCGGGACAGGGCTTTCTACGAGCAGTACTTC CSVVGYRDRAFYEQYF TRBD1 - TRBJ2-7 TRBV29-1
TGCAGCGTTGTTCTCAGTGGCTTTGGTCAGCCCCAGCATTTT CSVVLSGFGQPQHF - - TRBJ1-5 TRBV29-1
TGCGCCAGCAGCTTGGAAGGTGGGCAGGGATACCCCCCCGGGGAGCTGTTTTTT CASSLEGGQGYPPGELFF - - TRBJ2-2 TRBV5-1
TGTGCCAGCAGTGACTCGTGGGGGAACACCGGGGAGCTGTTTTTT CASSDSWGNTGELFF - once TRBJ2-2 TRBV6-4
TGTGCCACTAGACAGGGGCCACTCCAAGAGACCCAGTACTTC CATRQGPLQETQYF TRBD1 - TRBJ2-5 TRBV10-3
TGTGCCAGCAGCAAAGACAGGGGGACTAATTCACCCCTCCACTTT CASSKDRGTNSPLHF TRBD1 many TRBJ1-6 TRBV27
TGCGCCAGCAGCCTATACCCCCTTAGCACAGATACGCAGTATTTT CASSLYPLSTDTQYF - - TRBJ2-3 TRBV4-1
TGTGCCAGCAGCCCAAATAGACCCCGGGACACTTATAGCACAGATACGCAGTATTTT CASSPNRPRDTYSTDTQYF - - TRBJ2-3 TRBV7-9
TGCGCCAGCAGCCCCGGGCACTACAATGAGCAGTTCTTC CASSPGHYNEQFF - few TRBJ2-1 TRBV5-1
TGTGCCAGCAGCCCCGACCCACAGGGACCCTCTGGAAACACCATATATTTT CASSPDPQGPSGNTIYF - - TRBJ1-3 TRBV21-1
TGTGCCAGCAGTGGGGAGTCCTACAATGAGCAGTTCTTC CASSGESYNEQFF - - TRBJ2-1 TRBV7-9
TGTGCCAGCAGCTTAGTCCTAGCGGGGGGCTCCTACAATGAGCAGTTCTTC CASSLVLAGGSYNEQFF TRBD2 once TRBJ2-1 TRBV7-2
TGCGCCAGCAGCCAAGAACGCCATCCGGGTACAGTTCTCTACGAGCAGTACTTC CASSQERHPGTVLYEQYF - - TRBJ2-7 TRBV4-1
TGTGCCAGCAGCTCCCGAGGGACCGGGGAGCTGTTTTTT CASSSRGTGELFF - - TRBJ2-2 TRBV11-2
TGCGCCAGCAGCGCGGCAGGGGGCTCCTACGAGCAGTACTTC CASSAAGGSYEQYF TRBD1 - TRBJ2-7 TRBV5-1
TGCGCCAGCAGAGTGAGACAGGGAGCGCCGGGGAGCGAGCAGTACTTC CASRVRQGAPGSEQYF TRBD1 few TRBJ2-7 TRBV5-1
TGTGCCAGCTCACCGTACAATGAGCAGTTCTTC CASSPYNEQFF - - TRBJ2-1 TRBV18
TGTGCCAGCCAGACAGGGGATAGGGCCACCGGGGAGCTGTTTTTT CASQTGDRATGELFF TRBD1 - TRBJ2-2 TRBV28
TGTGCCAGCAGCCGGCAGGGGGCGCGAACTAATGAAAAACTGTTTTTT CASSRQGARTNEKLFF TRBD1 - TRBJ1-4 TRBV27
TGTGCCAGCAGCTTAGCCAGCGGGAATGAGCAGTTCTTC CASSLASGNEQFF - - TRBJ2-1 TRBV7-2
TGTGCCAGCAGCCTCGGGACAGGGGGCGGCTACACCTTC CASSLGTGGGYTF TRBD1 - TRBJ1-2 TRBV14
TGTGCCAGTAGTATGAGTGGGGATACGCAGTATTTT CASSMSGDTQYF - - TRBJ2-3 TRBV19
TGTGCCAGCAGCCGGAGAGGTACCTACGAGCAGTACTTC CASSRRGTYEQYF - few TRBJ2-7 TRBV13
TGTGCCACCAGCAGAGGCACGCTGGACAATGAGCAGTTCTTC CATSRGTLDNEQFF - - TRBJ2-1 TRBV15
TGCGCCAGCAGCCGCCTAGCGGGGGGGCTTGGGGCCAACGTCCTGACTTTC CASSRLAGGLGANVLTF TRBD2 - TRBJ2-6 TRBV4-3
TGTGCCAGCAGTTGGGGGGGGCTACAGCCCCTATATGGCTACACCTTC CASSWGGLQPLYGYTF - once TRBJ1-2 TRBV28
TGTGCCAGCAGTTTTCAGGATGGAGGGCGGTACGAGCAGTACTTC CASSFQDGGRYEQYF - - TRBJ2-7 TRBV28
TGTGCCAGCTCCCCCGGACAGGCGGAGACCCAGTACTTC CASSPGQAETQYF TRBD1 - TRBJ2-5 TRBV18
TGTGCCAGCAGTTACTCGTGGGGGGATGGGACCCAGTACTTC CASSYSWGDGTQYF - - TRBJ2-5 TRBV6-5
TGCGCCAGCAGCACGGGCAGGGCTATCACTGAAGCTTTCTTT CASSTGRAITEAFF - - TRBJ1-1 TRBV5-1
TGCGCCAGCAGCCAAGACGGAGCACAGAGTGCCGGGGAGCTGTTTTTT CASSQDGAQSAGELFF - - TRBJ2-2 TRBV4-3
TGTGCCAGCAGCTTGTCGGCCGGGGGCGGACCTTCCTACAATGAGCAGTTCTTC CASSLSAGGGPSYNEQFF - - TRBJ2-1 TRBV5-5
TGCAGCGTACAACAGGCCTTGTGGACTGAAGCTTTCTTT CSVQQALWTEAFF - - TRBJ1-1 TRBV29-1
TGTGCCAGCAGCTTAGTTCGCGCCCGAGGAAACACTGAAGCTTTCTTT CASSLVRARGNTEAFF - - TRBJ1-1 TRBV7-8
TGTGCCAGCAGCTTAGTGTGGCAGGCGGGAGAGACCCAGTACTTC CASSLVWQAGETQYF - once TRBJ2-5 TRBV7-2
TGTGCCAGCAGCCGGACAGGGGGCAATCAGCCCCAGCATTTT CASSRTGGNQPQHF TRBD1 - TRBJ1-5 TRBV11-2